The 24 T cell receptor beta chains in this list originate from one sample, sequenced in a study of blood T cell repertoires in COVID-19. This table comes from immunoSEQ multiplex PCR, and its TCRdb copy is limited to in-frame clones, with some not included. The repertoire holds 300,000 to 400,000 clones, with 88% as singletons. The sequencing sample was made of peripheral blood. Receptors were obtained from a woman in her 70s with COVID-19, enrolled during active disease.

The gene calls are TRBV18 and TRBJ1-6; D is ambiguous. CDR1 KGHSH and CDR2 LQKENI come from the germline V gene. The CDR3 extends over 12 amino acids. Between the trimmed V and J ends, which lost 3 bases and 16 bases, there was a span of 13 bases. The DNA for the CDR3 is TGTGCCAGCTCACCTGACGGAAAGCGTCTCCACTTT. Its protein product is CASSPDGKRLHF.

The rearrangement uses TRBV5-8 and TRBJ2-7, with 10 bases identical to TRBD1. This CDR3 has 14 amino acids. CDR1 is SGHTS and CDR2 is YDEGEE in the germline V gene. After removal of 7 bases from V and 4 bases from J, the junction contained 8 bases not matched to a gene. CDR3 region: CASLGLGQGYEQYF. The CDR3 nucleotides are TGTGCCAGCTTGGGTCTGGGACAGGGGTACGAGCAGTACTTC.

The rearrangement links TRBV5-4 to TRBJ2-1, with TRBD1 identical over 9 bases. The CDR3 sequence is 15 residues long. With 4 bases clipped from V and 10 bases from J, the junction kept 12 bases outside the gene matches. Germline assignment: CDR1 SGHNT and CDR2 YYREEE (reference sequence). The CDR3 DNA is TGTGCCAGCAGCCCTCCGGGACAGGGATTTCGGGAGCAGTTCTTC. This translates into CASSPPGQGFREQFF.

This clone was recorded once. The V and J genes are TRBV19 and TRBJ1-6; 7 bases map to TRBD1. After removal of 8 bases from V and 0 bases from J, the junction contained 13 bases not matched to a gene. Germline CDR1 is LNHDA and CDR2 is SQIVND (reference sequence). The CDR3 is 18 residues long. The CDR3 sequence is CASGPRIRDSSYNSPLHF. The CDR3 DNA sequence: TGTGCCAGTGGACCTAGGATAAGGGACAGCTCCTATAATTCACCCCTCCACTTT.

This rearrangement joins TRBV2 to TRBJ2-1; D gene unclear. The CDR3 is made up of 12 amino acids. Trimming shortened V by 5 bases and J by 7 bases, and 9 bases separated the two germline ends. Germline assignment: CDR1 SNHLY and CDR2 FYNNEI. CDR3 DNA sequence: TGTGCCAGCAGTCAAGAAACTAATGAGCAGTTCTTC. As protein: CASSQETNEQFF. Combining the CDR3 with reference TRBV2 and TRBJ2-1 gives the whole variable domain EPEVTQTPSHQVTQMGQEVILRCVPISNHLYFYWYRQILGQKVEFLVSFYNNEISEKSEIFDDQFSVERPDGSNFTLKIRSTKLEDSAMYFCASSQETNEQFFGPGTRLTVL.

The chain carries TRBV5-4 and TRBJ1-2; D unclear. CDR1 is SGHNT, CDR2 YYREEE, per germline (reference sequence). With 0 bases removed from V and 6 bases from J, the gap between germline ends came to 6 bases. The CDR3 has 12 residues. CDR3 DNA: TGTGCCAGCAGCTTGGCCGGGGATGGCTACACCTTC. This gives the protein CASSLAGDGYTF.

J is TRBJ2-7 and V is TRBV3-1 (or the pseudogene TRBV3-2); TRBD2 aligns across 7 bases. This CDR3 spans 16 amino acids. Germline values: CDR1 LGHDT, CDR2 YNNKEL (reference sequence). The V and J ends lost 0 bases and 3 bases, in that order; junction bases with no gene match: 8. DNA of the CDR3: TGTGCCAGCAGCCAAGACGGGACTATCTCCCTCTACGAGCAGTACTTC. It yields the protein CASSQDGTISLYEQYF.

The V and J genes are TRBV19 and TRBJ1-6, with 7 bases aligning to TRBD1. The germline gives CDR1 LNHDA, CDR2 SQIVND (reference sequence). The CDR3 sequence is 16 residues long. J was trimmed by 1 base and V by 5 bases; bases with no gene match: 5. This CDR3 is CASSPSTGSYNSPLHF. The CDR3 nucleotides read TGTGCCAGTAGTCCGTCGACAGGGTCCTATAATTCACCCCTCCACTTT.

This clone showed up just once. V and J are TRBV28 and TRBJ1-2; 7 positions match TRBD1. Germline V gene sequence: CDR1 MDHEN, CDR2 SYDVKM. The CDR3 consists of 15 residues. The J segment lost 0 bases and the V segment lost 5 bases, leaving 6 bases of the junction unmatched. The CDR3 DNA reads as TGTGCCAGCAGTCCGTCAGGGACAGCTAACTATGGCTACACCTTC. Translated, it gives CASSPSGTANYGYTF.

The chain combines TRBV4-3 with TRBJ2-7; TRBD2 aligns across 8 bases. With V trimmed by 0 bases and J by 3 bases, 7 bases remained unmatched. CDR3 size: 16 residues. Germline lookup yields CDR1 LGHNA and CDR2 YSLEER. The CDR3 loop is CASSQDPGGAIYEQYF. CDR3 DNA: TGCGCCAGCAGCCAAGATCCCGGGGGGGCGATCTACGAGCAGTACTTC.

This sequence joins TRBV10-3 and TRBJ2-5, with D perhaps TRBD1 (6 bases). V was pared by 2 bases and J by 2 bases, with 21 bases between. The CDR3 has 18 residues. Germline V CDR1 and CDR2: ENHRY, SYGVKD. The CDR3 region has the DNA TGTGCCATCAGTGAGCCCGAAACCAACAGGGTGGATCAAGAGACCCAGTACTTC. Amino acid sequence: CAISEPETNRVDQETQYF.

Only one count was recorded for this clone. J is TRBJ1-1 and V is TRBV28; 7 bases agree with TRBD1. Germline values: CDR1 MDHEN, CDR2 SYDVKM. V dropped 10 bases and J dropped 1; count of bases not matched to a gene: 6. The CDR3 runs to 13 residues. The CDR3 reads CANRDRANTEAFF. CDR3 DNA sequence: TGTGCCAACCGGGACAGAGCGAACACTGAAGCTTTCTTT. The whole variable domain, remainder taken from reference TRBV28 and TRBJ1-1, is DVKVTQSSRYLVKRTGEKVFLECVQDMDHENMFWYRQDPGLGLRLIYFSYDVKMKEKGDIPEGYSVSREKKERFSLILESASTNQTSMYLCANRDRANTEAFFGQGTRLTVV.

The V call is TRBV7-9, the J call TRBJ1-2; perhaps TRBD1 as D (6 bases). The germline V gene has CDR1 SEHNR and CDR2 FQNEAQ (reference sequence). The CDR3 extends over 14 amino acids. V was trimmed by 7 bases and J by 4 bases, leaving 16 bases between them. The CDR3 nucleotides read TGTGCCAGCACGTTCCGGGACACTTCCTATGGCTACACCTTC. The encoded protein is CASTFRDTSYGYTF.

This rearrangement joins TRBV12-5 to TRBJ2-3; D possibly corresponds to TRBD2 (6 bases). The germline V gene encodes CDR1 LGHNT and CDR2 FRNRAP. The CDR3 is 18 amino acids. Trimming took off 0 bases at V and 1 base at J, with 17 bases between the two ends. The DNA for the CDR3 is TGTGCTAGTGGTTTGGTACCGGACGGACTACCGCGCACAGATACGCAGTATTTT. Protein sequence: CASGLVPDGLPRTDTQYF.

The chain carries TRBV19 and TRBJ1-4; the D gene is possibly TRBD1 (6 bases). V gave up 7 bases and J gave up 11 bases, with 11 bases separating them. This CDR3 contains 11 residues. Per the germline V gene, CDR1 is LNHDA and CDR2 is SQIVND (reference sequence). The CDR3: CASNRAGKLFF. Here the CDR3 DNA reads TGTGCCAGTAACAGGGCTGGGAAACTGTTTTTT.

J is TRBJ2-2 and V is TRBV11-2, with a weak D call TRBD1 (6 bases). Germline V gene data show CDR1 as SGHAT and CDR2 as FQNNGV. V was pared by 2 bases and J by 6 bases, with 10 bases between. There are 14 residues in the CDR3. The CDR3 nucleotides are TGTGCCAGCAGCTTAACAGGGATCGCCGGGGAGCTGTTTTTT. Protein product: CASSLTGIAGELFF.

The chain joins TRBV18 to TRBJ2-1; 7 nucleotides match TRBD2. V dropped 6 bases and J dropped 10; count of bases not matched to a gene: 18. Germline loops: CDR1 KGHSH, CDR2 LQKENI. This CDR3 is 16 amino acids long. Here the CDR3 reads CASSPAWGGEIGEQFF. The CDR3 DNA reads as TGTGCCAGCTCCCCAGCCTGGGGGGGTGAAATCGGCGAGCAGTTCTTC.

This chain joins TRBV6-1 and TRBJ2-7; possible D gene TRBD1, 5 bases. The CDR3 is 14 residues long. With 2 bases removed from V and 5 bases from J, the gap between germline ends came to 13 bases. Germline loops: CDR1 MNHNS, CDR2 SASEGT. DNA of the CDR3: TGTGCCAGCAGTGAATTGAGTCCCAGGGACGAGCAGTACTTC. It codes for CASSELSPRDEQYF.

The V call is TRBV11-2, the J call TRBJ2-3, with 9 nucleotides matching TRBD1. The V and J ends lost 5 bases and 5 bases, in that order; junction bases with no gene match: 11. The CDR3 contains 16 residues. Germline CDR1 and CDR2: SGHAT and FQNNGV. CDR3 coding DNA: TGTGCCAGCAGCACCGCCGGGACAGGGTATTTAGATACGCAGTATTTT. Translation gives CASSTAGTGYLDTQYF.

The V call is TRBV9, the J call TRBJ2-2, with 14 bases lining up with TRBD2. This CDR3 comprises 16 residues. V shed 4 bases, J shed 8 bases, and the junction held 7 bases outside the gene matches. CDR1 is SGDLS and CDR2 is YYNGEE in the germline V gene. CDR3 residues: CASSKGTSGGQGELFF. Here the CDR3 DNA reads TGTGCCAGCAGCAAGGGGACTAGCGGGGGCCAAGGGGAGCTGTTTTTT.

The chain combines TRBV2 with TRBJ1-2; D perhaps matches TRBD1 (6 bases). Deletions cut 5 bases from V and 7 bases from J, with 11 bases between. The CDR3 is made up of 12 amino acids. In germline, CDR1 is SNHLY, CDR2 FYNNEI. CDR3 loop: CASSTGISGYTF. The CDR3 DNA sequence: TGTGCCAGCAGTACAGGGATTTCTGGCTACACCTTC.

V is TRBV12-3 or TRBV12-4 and J is TRBJ2-7, with D possibly being TRBD1 (6 bases). V lost 8 bases to trimming and J lost 0 bases, with 11 bases between them. There are 13 residues in the CDR3. For the CDR3, the DNA is TGTGCCAGCTCAACGGACAGCTCCTACGAGCAGTACTTC. It translates to CASSTDSSYEQYF.

The chain is built from TRBV19 and TRBJ2-3; 7 nucleotides agree with TRBD1. CDR3 length: 16 residues. Germline V CDR1 and CDR2: LNHDA, SQIVND (reference sequence). After removal of 6 bases from V and 7 bases from J, the junction contained 16 bases not matched to a gene. CDR3 bases: TGTGCCAGTAGCCAATTCGGGACAGCAGGTCGTTATACGCAGTATTTT. It codes for CASSQFGTAGRYTQYF. Based on the CDR3 plus reference TRBV19 and TRBJ2-3, the full variable domain is DGGITQSPKYLFRKEGQNVTLSCEQNLNHDAMYWYRQDPGQGLRLIYYSQIVNDFQKGDIAEGYSVSREKKESFPLTVTSAQKNPTAFYLCASSQFGTAGRYTQYFGPGTRLTVL.

V usage is TRBV28 and J usage is TRBJ1-4; 9 positions agree with TRBD1. The V and J ends lost 6 bases and 4 bases, in that order; junction bases with no gene match: 12. Germline values: CDR1 MDHEN, CDR2 SYDVKM. The CDR3 runs 17 residues. CDR3 sequence (DNA): TGTGCCAGCAGACCCCGGGTGGGGACAGGGAATAATGAAAAACTGTTTTTT. Its translation: CASRPRVGTGNNEKLFF.